Listed below are T cell receptor beta chains from one sample, sequenced in a study of cytomegalovirus exposure and HLA in healthy donors. Sequencing used immunoSEQ multiplex PCR; TCRdb keeps in-frame clones, though not all of them. This table has under 300,000 clones, 80% to 95% appearing once. Sequenced sample: PBMCs. These receptor sequences come from a girl between 2 and 10 years old in good health and CMV-seronegative. The CDR3 runs from the conserved cysteine through the conserved F or W. A D gene is named only where the DNA matches it firmly. The size of a clone is reported for some rows only, either as once, few or many, or as a class for expanded clones.

v_call	d_call	j_call	clone_size	cdr3_aa	cdr3_nt
TRBV28	-	TRBJ2-7	-	CASSLSGQTYEQYF	TGTGCCAGCAGTTTAAGTGGACAGACCTACGAGCAGTACTTC
TRBV1	-	TRBJ2-3	-	CTSSPRGSGRAPTDTQYF	TGCACCAGCAGCCCTCGGGGTAGCGGGAGGGCCCCCACAGATACGCAGTATTTT
TRBV11-3	TRBD2	TRBJ2-1	-	CASSLDTSGYNEQFF	TGTGCCAGCAGCTTAGATACTAGCGGATACAATGAGCAGTTCTTC
TRBV5-1	TRBD1	TRBJ1-1	-	CASSSATGVRTEAFF	TGCGCCAGCAGCTCTGCTACAGGGGTCAGGACTGAAGCTTTCTTT
TRBV2	-	TRBJ2-7	-	CASLSRLDSEQYF	TGTGCCAGCCTTAGTAGACTAGATAGCGAGCAGTACTTC
TRBV11-2	-	TRBJ1-1	-	CASSLGQGFNTEAFF	TGTGCCAGCAGCTTAGGTCAGGGGTTCAACACTGAAGCTTTCTTT
TRBV10-3	TRBD2	TRBJ2-7	-	CAISEGGGRGLYEQYF	TGTGCCATCAGTGAGGGGGGGGGTCGGGGACTCTACGAGCAGTACTTC
TRBV4-2	TRBD2	TRBJ2-1	-	CASSQDWTSGEYNEQFF	TGTGCCAGCAGCCAAGATTGGACTAGCGGGGAGTACAATGAGCAGTTCTTC
TRBV27	TRBD2	TRBJ2-5	-	CASRITGTSGKETQYF	TGTGCCAGCAGAATAACCGGGACTAGCGGGAAAGAGACCCAGTACTTC
TRBV21-1	-	TRBJ2-1	-	CASSKAQAGNSYNEQFF	TGTGCCAGCAGCAAAGCGCAGGCCGGGAACTCCTACAATGAGCAGTTCTTC
TRBV5-1	TRBD1	TRBJ1-1	-	CASSHGQGVVTEAFF	TGCGCCAGCAGCCACGGACAGGGGGTCGTCACTGAAGCTTTCTTT
TRBV28	TRBD2	TRBJ2-2	-	CASGAAPSGGVTGELFF	TGTGCCAGCGGCGCTGCCCCTAGCGGGGGGGTCACCGGGGAGCTGTTTTTT
TRBV10-2	-	TRBJ2-7	-	CASRGDMRLEQYF	TGCGCCAGCAGGGGGGACATGCGGCTCGAGCAGTACTTC
TRBV13	TRBD2	TRBJ2-1	-	CASSSNLAGISNEQFF	TGTGCCAGCAGCTCAAATCTAGCGGGAATCAGCAATGAGCAGTTCTTC
TRBV20-1	-	TRBJ2-5	-	CSAGNRETQYF	TGCAGTGCTGGAAACAGGGAGACCCAGTACTTC
TRBV6-4	TRBD2	TRBJ2-1	-	CASSALAGVGNEQFF	TGTGCCAGCAGTGCCCTAGCGGGGGTAGGGAATGAGCAGTTCTTC
TRBV6-4	-	TRBJ2-1	-	CASSDSKTSRYNEQFF	TGTGCCAGCAGTGACTCCAAAACATCGAGGTATAATGAGCAGTTCTTC
TRBV7-6	TRBD2	TRBJ2-1	once	CASSYGTSADSYNEQFF	TGTGCCAGCAGCTACGGGACTAGCGCCGACTCCTACAATGAGCAGTTCTTC
TRBV7-9	-	TRBJ1-5	-	CSSSLAQGPNQPQHF	TGTTCCAGCAGCTTAGCACAGGGACCTAATCAGCCCCAGCATTTT
TRBV6-4	TRBD2	TRBJ2-1	-	CASSLAGGYNEQFF	TGTGCCAGCAGCCTAGCGGGAGGTTACAATGAGCAGTTCTTC
TRBV19	TRBD1	TRBJ1-2	once	CASSTTRTGGLLYGYTF	TGTGCCAGTAGTACGACTAGGACAGGGGGACTTCTTTATGGCTACACCTTC
TRBV10-2	TRBD2	TRBJ2-4	-	CASSGLAGPKNIQYF	TGCGCCAGCAGTGGACTAGCGGGGCCCAAAAACATTCAGTACTTC
TRBV6-5	-	TRBJ1-2	-	CASSADSPLGYTF	TGTGCCAGCAGCGCGGACAGCCCCCTAGGCTACACCTTC
TRBV10-3	-	TRBJ2-3	-	CAISGMGLLSTDTQYF	TGTGCCATCAGTGGGATGGGACTGCTTAGCACAGATACGCAGTATTTT
TRBV5-1	TRBD2	TRBJ2-7	-	CASSLAWAGGSQRTYEQYF	TGCGCCAGCAGCTTGGCTTGGGCAGGCGGGAGCCAAAGAACCTACGAGCAGTACTTC
TRBV7-2	TRBD2	TRBJ2-3	-	CASRSPLAGVSDTQYF	TGTGCCAGCAGGTCCCCACTAGCGGGAGTATCGGATACGCAGTATTTT
TRBV5-4	TRBD1	TRBJ2-5	-	CASSPGTGGRETQYF	TGTGCCAGCAGCCCCGGGACAGGGGGCCGGGAGACCCAGTACTTC
TRBV10-3	TRBD2	TRBJ2-7	-	CAIQREGYEQYF	TGTGCCATACAGCGGGAGGGTTACGAGCAGTACTTC
TRBV9	TRBD1	TRBJ1-3	-	CASTRTGTGGSGNTIYF	TGTGCCAGCACCAGAACCGGGACAGGGGGCTCTGGAAACACCATATATTTT
TRBV10-3	-	TRBJ2-5	-	CAISPGRQETQYF	TGTGCCATCAGCCCAGGGAGGCAAGAGACCCAGTACTTC
TRBV7-9	TRBD2	TRBJ2-5	-	CASSHRPSAGDRETQYF	TGTGCCAGCAGCCACCGCCCCTCCGCGGGAGACCGGGAGACCCAGTACTTC
TRBV6-1	TRBD1	TRBJ1-1	-	CASSPDRGWTEAFF	TGTGCCAGCAGTCCAGACAGGGGTTGGACTGAAGCTTTCTTT
TRBV11-2	TRBD2	TRBJ2-1	-	CASSLVVSGGDEQFF	TGTGCCAGCAGCTTAGTGGTTAGCGGGGGTGACGAGCAGTTCTTC
TRBV18	-	TRBJ1-2	-	CASSPPQANYGYTF	TGTGCCAGCTCACCACCACAGGCTAACTATGGCTACACCTTC
TRBV7-3	-	TRBJ2-2	-	CASSLGANTGELFF	TGTGCCAGCAGCTTAGGAGCTAACACCGGGGAGCTGTTTTTT
TRBV27	TRBD1	TRBJ2-5	-	CASSYGDSSYQETQYF	TGTGCCAGCAGTTATGGGGACAGCTCTTACCAAGAGACCCAGTACTTC
TRBV28	TRBD1	TRBJ1-5	-	CASSRWTGGWPDSNQPQHF	TGTGCCAGCAGTCGATGGACAGGGGGCTGGCCTGATAGCAATCAGCCCCAGCATTTT
TRBV5-6	TRBD2	TRBJ2-7	once	CASSLLSSGGAGEQYF	TGTGCCAGCAGCTTGTTGTCTAGCGGGGGGGCCGGCGAGCAGTACTTC
TRBV15	-	TRBJ1-3	-	CATSRDGGAISGNTIYF	TGTGCCACCAGCAGAGATGGGGGGGCGATCTCTGGAAACACCATATATTTT
TRBV9	-	TRBJ1-4	-	CASSNHGINEKLFF	TGTGCCAGCAGTAACCACGGGATTAATGAAAAACTGTTTTTT
TRBV19	TRBD1	TRBJ2-2	once	CASSGQGVTGGELFF	TGTGCCAGTAGTGGGCAGGGGGTAACCGGCGGGGAGCTGTTTTTT